The 14 T cell receptor beta chains listed next were all sequenced from one sample in a study of blood T cell repertoires in COVID-19. The data were produced by immunoSEQ multiplex PCR, yet TCRdb's version contains in-frame clones alone and is incomplete. The table lists around 170,000 clones, over 70% of them singletons. Sequencing used peripheral blood. The receptors were sampled from a woman aged 55-69 years with acute or convalescent COVID-19.

The chain couples TRBV6-5 to TRBJ2-2, with a possible D match to TRBD1 (6 bases). The CDR3 length is 16 residues. CDR1 and CDR2 from the germline V gene are MNHEY and SVGAGI. V was clipped by 0 bases and J by 2 bases, with 10 bases between them. DNA of the CDR3: TGTGCCAGCAGTTACTCGCCGGGACAAAACACCGGGGAGCTGTTTTTT. Translating it yields CASSYSPGQNTGELFF.

The chain recombines TRBV27 with TRBJ1-1; D unclear. This CDR3 region has 14 residues. The V gene lost 1 base and the J gene lost 3 bases, with 9 bases spanning the gap. Germline V gives CDR1 MNHEY, CDR2 SMNVEV (reference sequence). The CDR3 protein is CASSLYWEDTEAFF. DNA for the CDR3: TGTGCCAGCAGTTTATATTGGGAGGACACTGAAGCTTTCTTT.

This clone was seen just once. The rearrangement uses TRBV18 and TRBJ1-2, with D unclear. CDR3 size: 14 residues. Trimming pared 4 bases from V and 6 bases from J, leaving 15 bases between. Germline V gene data show CDR1 as KGHSH and CDR2 as LQKENI. The CDR3 spells CASSRTSGDNGYTF. CDR3 in DNA: TGTGCCAGCTCACGTACGAGCGGGGATAATGGCTACACCTTC. Supplemented by reference TRBV18 and TRBJ1-2, the full variable domain reads NAGVMQNPRHLVRRRGQEARLRCSPMKGHSHVYWYRQLPEEGLKFMVYLQKENIIDESGMPKERFSAEFPKEGPSILRIQQVVRGDSAAYFCASSRTSGDNGYTFGSGTRLTVV.

The chain links TRBV7-9 to TRBJ1-5; 9 bases align to TRBD1. The CDR3 consists of 15 residues. Germline V gives CDR1 SEHNR, CDR2 FQNEAQ (reference sequence). V lost 1 base to trimming and J lost 6 bases; unmatched junction nucleotides: 4. CDR3 sequence: CASSLGTGVRQPQHF. The CDR3, as DNA: TGTGCCAGCAGCTTAGGGACAGGGGTTCGTCAGCCCCAGCATTTT.

The chain has TRBV9 and TRBJ1-6; 8 bases are a match to TRBD1. In germline, CDR1 is SGDLS, CDR2 YYNGEE. The CDR3 runs 15 residues. With 4 bases clipped from V and 7 bases from J, the junction kept 7 bases outside the gene matches. CDR3 in amino acids: CASSTQGASNSPLHF. CDR3 sequence (DNA): TGTGCCAGCAGCACCCAGGGGGCGTCCAATTCACCCCTCCACTTT.

V gene TRBV4-1 combines with J gene TRBJ2-5; 14 bases align to TRBD2. V dropped 4 bases and J dropped 2; count of bases not matched to a gene: 0. The CDR3 sequence is 15 residues long. Germline V gene sequence: CDR1 MGHRA, CDR2 YSYEKL. The CDR3 is CASSRTSGGQETQYF. The CDR3 DNA sequence: TGCGCCAGCAGCCGGACTAGCGGGGGGCAAGAGACCCAGTACTTC.

The chain couples TRBV9 to TRBJ2-3, with 11 bases that match TRBD2. CDR3 length: 14 amino acids. CDR1 is SGDLS, CDR2 YYNGEE, per germline. The junction had 7 bases not matched to a gene; V was cut back by 3 bases and J by 10 bases. CDR3 residues: CASSAGTSGIPQYF. In nucleotides, the CDR3 is TGTGCCAGCAGCGCCGGGACTAGCGGAATCCCGCAGTATTTT.

This clone was observed once. This chain uses TRBV7-9 with TRBJ2-2; D remains ambiguous. In germline, CDR1 is SEHNR, CDR2 FQNEAQ (reference sequence). This CDR3 has 14 residues. V lost 5 bases, J lost 1 base, and 8 bases lay in between. This chain's CDR3 is CASSLNRNTGELFF. In DNA, the CDR3 is TGTGCCAGCAGCCTCAACAGGAACACCGGGGAGCTGTTTTTT.

The chain uses TRBV5-4 and TRBJ2-1, with 14 bases aligning to TRBD2. The CDR3 totals 15 residues. Germline V gene sequence: CDR1 SGHNT, CDR2 YYREEE (reference sequence). With 5 bases clipped from V and 7 bases from J, the junction kept 5 bases outside the gene matches. The CDR3 sequence: CASRGTSGGWNEQFF. The CDR3 nucleotides are TGTGCCAGCAGGGGGACTAGCGGGGGTTGGAATGAGCAGTTCTTC.

The gene calls are TRBV6-2 or TRBV6-3 and TRBJ2-7, with D maybe TRBD1 (5 bases). The CDR3 runs to 11 residues. Deletions cut 5 bases from V and 5 bases from J, with 7 bases between. Per the germline V gene, CDR1 is MNHEY and CDR2 is SVGEGT. Here the CDR3 reads CASSRGDEQYF. Written as DNA, the CDR3 is TGTGCCAGCAGTAGGGGCGACGAGCAGTACTTC.

V is TRBV19 and J is TRBJ1-2; 7 bases map to TRBD1. Trimming took 5 bases from V and 5 from J; bases not matched to a gene: 2. Looked up from germline, CDR1 is LNHDA and CDR2 is SQIVND (reference sequence). This CDR3 is 12 amino acids long. CDR3 nucleotide sequence: TGTGCCAGTAGTGACAGGGTATATGGCTACACCTTC. The encoded protein is CASSDRVYGYTF.

The chain links TRBV7-9 to TRBJ2-1; 7 bases are shared with TRBD1. After removal of 2 bases from V and 6 bases from J, the junction contained 10 bases not matched to a gene. Germline CDR1 reads SEHNR; CDR2 reads FQNEAQ (reference sequence). The CDR3 consists of 16 residues. CDR3 bases: TGTGCCAGCAGCTTATCCATTTCAGACAGGGTCAATGAGCAGTTCTTC. It codes for CASSLSISDRVNEQFF.

This clone was observed a single time. The chain has TRBV30 and TRBJ1-2; D is perhaps TRBD1 (5 bases). The CDR3 has 12 residues. V was shortened by 3 bases and J by 2 bases, with 7 bases between the two germline ends. Germline CDR1 and CDR2: GTSNPN and SVGIG (reference sequence). CDR3 coding DNA: TGTGCCTGGAGAACAGGAAACTATGGCTACACCTTC. Its protein product is CAWRTGNYGYTF.

V usage is TRBV5-5 and J usage is TRBJ1-2, with no clear D. V lost 4 bases and J 4 bases, leaving 17 bases between the germline ends. The CDR3 length is 15 residues. Germline CDR1 reads SGHKS; CDR2 reads YYEKEE (reference sequence). CDR3 sequence reads: CASSPGPTRGYGYTF. In DNA form, the CDR3 reads TGTGCCAGCAGCCCCGGACCGACTCGGGGCTATGGCTACACCTTC.